These T cell receptor beta chains were read from a single sample in a study of radiotherapy plus CTLA-4 blockade in lung cancer. TCRdb keeps only in-frame clones here, not all; method: immunoSEQ multiplex PCR. The sample contains around 80,000 clones, roughly four fifths of which appear only once. This material consisted of peripheral blood, taken from a patient treated with radiotherapy plus ipilimumab. The receptors were gathered from a human donor with non-small cell lung cancer whose response to radiotherapy plus ipilimumab could not be evaluated. CDR3s include the opening cysteine and the closing phenylalanine or tryptophan. The D gene is left open where the match is weak. Size values are once, few and many counts, or a class for expanded clones, and some rows have none.

-,-,TRBV19,TRBJ1-2,14,CASSTSDSSYGYTF,TGTGCCAGTAGTACATCGGACAGTAGCTATGGCTACACCTTC
-,-,TRBV4-1,TRBJ2-1,12,CASSQGLNEQFF,TGCGCCAGCAGCCAGGGCCTCAATGAGCAGTTCTTC
-,-,TRBV5-1,TRBJ1-4,15,CASSLAGGGGEKLFF,TGCGCCAGCAGCTTGGCCGGCGGGGGCGGTGAAAAACTGTTTTTT
-,-,TRBV7-2,TRBJ2-7,11,CASSLRSEQYF,TGTGCCAGCAGCCTACGAAGCGAGCAGTACTTC
TRBD1,-,TRBV28,TRBJ1-2,12,CASTTGTVFYTF,TGTGCCAGCACCACCGGGACAGTGTTCTACACCTTC
-,-,TRBV5-1,TRBJ1-3,15,CASSSGGVGGNTIYF,TGCGCCAGCTCTTCCGGGGGGGTTGGTGGAAACACCATATATTTT
-,few,TRBV4-1,TRBJ1-4,15,CASSQGAGIYEKLFF,TGCGCCAGCAGCCAAGGTGCAGGGATTTATGAAAAACTGTTTTTT
-,-,TRBV5-1,TRBJ2-6,15,CASSLGQAEANVLTF,TGCGCCAGCAGCTTGGGGCAGGCTGAGGCCAACGTCCTGACTTTC
TRBD1,few,TRBV6-7,TRBJ1-2,14,CASSPLGQGFGYTF,TGTGCCAGCAGTCCACTGGGACAGGGATTCGGCTACACCTTC
TRBD1,-,TRBV4-1,TRBJ1-3,14,CASSQGDRGNTIYF,TGCGCCAGCAGCCAAGGGGACAGGGGAAACACCATATATTTT
TRBD1,-,TRBV19,TRBJ1-3,14,CASSGTASGNTIYF,TGTGCCAGTAGTGGGACAGCCTCTGGAAACACCATATATTTT
-,-,TRBV5-1,TRBJ1-2,18,CASSLSGMGSGGSYGYTF,TGCGCCAGCAGCTTGTCAGGAATGGGCTCCGGCGGGTCCTATGGCTACACCTTC
-,-,TRBV11-3,TRBJ2-2,16,CASSGGRDTYTGELFF,TGTGCCAGCAGCGGAGGCCGGGACACTTACACCGGGGAGCTGTTTTTT
TRBD2,-,TRBV25-1,TRBJ2-2,16,CASSEVGGTRAGELFF,TGTGCCAGCAGTGAAGTGGGAGGGACTAGGGCCGGGGAGCTGTTTTTT
-,-,TRBV4-3,TRBJ2-7,15,CASSQDLGGRYEQYF,TGCGCCAGCAGCCAAGATCTAGGGGGACGGTACGAGCAGTACTTC
-,-,TRBV18,TRBJ2-1,14,CASSPPGGYNEQFF,TGTGCCAGCTCACCGCCAGGGGGGTACAATGAGCAGTTCTTC
-,-,TRBV19,TRBJ1-5,13,CASSMYGNQPQHF,TGTGCCAGTAGTATGTACGGTAATCAGCCCCAGCATTTT
-,-,TRBV6-5,TRBJ1-2,12,CASSPRNYGYTF,TGTGCCAGCAGTCCCAGGAACTATGGCTACACCTTC
TRBD1,-,TRBV6-6,TRBJ1-2,14,CASRKDTGGRGYTF,TGTGCCAGCAGAAAAGATACAGGGGGCCGTGGCTACACCTTC
-,-,TRBV9,TRBJ1-2,15,CASSARGLSNYGYTF,TGTGCCAGCAGCGCCAGGGGCCTGTCTAACTATGGCTACACCTTC
TRBD1,few,TRBV7-2,TRBJ1-1,16,CASSQGAGSRTPEAFF,TGTGCCAGCAGCCAGGGGGCGGGGTCGCGAACGCCTGAAGCTTTCTTT
-,-,TRBV7-2,TRBJ2-1,15,CASSRNWGTYNEQFF,TGTGCCAGCAGCCGAAACTGGGGGACTTACAATGAGCAGTTCTTC
TRBD2,-,TRBV14,TRBJ2-3,14,CASSPAGVMDTQYF,TGTGCCAGCAGCCCGGCGGGAGTAATGGATACGCAGTATTTT
-,-,TRBV9,TRBJ1-1,14,CASSVLASNTEAFF,TGTGCCAGCAGCGTACTGGCATCGAACACTGAAGCTTTCTTT
-,-,TRBV28,TRBJ2-3,14,CASTSTGGSDTQYF,TGTGCCAGCACCTCCACCGGAGGTTCGGATACGCAGTATTTT
TRBD1,-,TRBV28,TRBJ2-7,15,CASSSRTGSSYEQYF,TGTGCCAGCAGTTCACGGACAGGGAGCTCCTACGAGCAGTACTTC
TRBD1,-,TRBV27,TRBJ2-1,16,CASSLYTGGAENEQFF,TGTGCCAGCAGTTTATACACAGGGGGCGCGGAGAATGAGCAGTTCTTC
TRBD1,few,TRBV2,TRBJ1-5,14,CASNGQGAHQPQHF,TGTGCCAGCAACGGACAGGGGGCACATCAGCCCCAGCATTTT
TRBD1,-,TRBV28,TRBJ1-2,13,CASSLGTGNGYTF,TGTGCCAGCAGTTTAGGGACAGGGAATGGCTACACCTTC
TRBD2,once,TRBV4-3,TRBJ2-3,16,CASSQDRTSSTDTQYF,TGCGCCAGCAGCCAAGATAGGACTAGCTCGACAGATACGCAGTATTTT
-,-,TRBV4-1,TRBJ2-1,16,CASSQDLLPRYNEQFF,TGCGCCAGCAGCCAAGACCTGCTACCCCGGTACAATGAGCAGTTCTTC
-,-,TRBV5-4,TRBJ1-1,15,CASSLAQEFDTEAFF,TGTGCCAGCAGCTTGGCACAGGAATTCGACACTGAAGCTTTCTTT
-,few,TRBV4-1,TRBJ1-4,17,CASSRYYVRATNEKLFF,TGCGCCAGCAGCCGCTACTATGTCCGAGCAACTAATGAAAAACTGTTTTTT
-,-,TRBV13,TRBJ2-5,14,CASTSGTPQETQYF,TGTGCCAGCACCTCCGGGACTCCTCAAGAGACCCAGTACTTC
-,-,TRBV7-2,TRBJ1-5,13,CASSYRKNQPQHF,TGTGCCAGCAGTTACAGGAAAAATCAGCCCCAGCATTTT
TRBD2,few,TRBV2,TRBJ2-3,15,CASSVLAGGSDTQYF,TGTGCCAGCAGTGTGCTAGCGGGAGGGTCAGATACGCAGTATTTT
TRBD1,-,TRBV6-5,TRBJ1-2,14,CASSEGIQGYGYTF,TGTGCCAGCAGTGAAGGAATACAGGGGTATGGCTACACCTTC
TRBD1,-,TRBV19,TRBJ2-3,16,CASSPDRAIGTDTQYF,TGTGCCAGTAGCCCGGACAGGGCAATTGGCACAGATACGCAGTATTTT
-,-,TRBV11-2,TRBJ2-7,11,CASRGGHEQYF,TGTGCCAGCAGGGGGGGTCACGAGCAGTACTTC
-,-,TRBV19,TRBJ1-5,13,CASSSQQDQPQHF,TGTGCCAGTAGTAGCCAGCAGGATCAGCCCCAGCATTTT
-,once,TRBV7-3,TRBJ1-6,15,CASSPTGQFNSPLHF,TGTGCCAGCAGCCCTACAGGACAGTTTAATTCACCCCTCCACTTT
-,few,TRBV7-3,TRBJ2-5,13,CASSLTRQETQYF,TGTGCCAGCAGCTTAACTCGCCAAGAGACCCAGTACTTC
-,-,TRBV5-1,TRBJ2-3,13,CASSFSTYDTQYF,TGCGCCAGCAGCTTCTCCACTTATGATACGCAGTATTTT
-,-,TRBV28,TRBJ1-5,14,CASMVGQSNQPQHF,TGTGCCAGCATGGTTGGACAGTCTAATCAGCCCCAGCATTTT
TRBD1,-,TRBV6-5,TRBJ2-5,14,CASSTWDREETQYF,TGTGCCAGCAGCACTTGGGACAGAGAAGAGACCCAGTACTTC
-,-,TRBV28,TRBJ2-5,15,CASSLGISGKGTQYF,TGTGCCAGCAGTTTAGGAATCTCAGGGAAAGGGACCCAGTACTTC
TRBD1,once,TRBV27,TRBJ1-2,15,CASSPRTGGGYGYTF,TGTGCCAGCAGTCCTAGGACAGGGGGTGGCTATGGCTACACCTTC
TRBD1,few,TRBV7-2,TRBJ2-1,15,CASSETRSGQAFQFF,TGTGCCAGCAGCGAAACCAGATCGGGACAGGCTTTTCAGTTCTTC
-,-,TRBV6-1,TRBJ1-5,17,CASSVEGGHFGNQPQHF,TGTGCCAGCAGTGTCGAAGGTGGACACTTCGGCAATCAGCCCCAGCATTTT
-,-,TRBV7-9,TRBJ2-5,14,CASRHTNREETQYF,TGTGCCAGCAGACACACTAACAGGGAGGAGACCCAGTACTTC
TRBD1,-,TRBV9,TRBJ2-7,15,CASSGTGTGSYEQYF,TGTGCCAGCAGCGGTACCGGGACAGGCTCCTACGAGCAGTACTTC